These 32 T cell receptor beta chains came from one sample sequenced in a study of T cell changes during pregnancy in multiple sclerosis. Sequencing used immunoSEQ multiplex PCR; TCRdb keeps in-frame clones, though not all of them. The repertoire holds roughly 50,000 clones, with under 95% as singletons. Sequenced material: CD8+ T cells from peripheral blood mononuclear cells, taken in the third trimester of pregnancy. Receptors were obtained from a female donor with multiple sclerosis, enrolled in a pregnancy study.

This clone showed up just once. J is TRBJ2-7 and V is TRBV5-1; 8 bases match TRBD1. This CDR3 spans 15 amino acids. Trimming at V came to 4 bases and at J to 5 bases, leaving 11 bases not matched to a gene. Looked up from germline, CDR1 is SGHRS and CDR2 is YFSETQ. CDR3 DNA: TGCGCCAGCAGCGCGGGACAGGCGACCATCGACGAGCAGTACTTC. Protein sequence: CASSAGQATIDEQYF.

V and J are TRBV19 and TRBJ1-5; D not certain. In germline, CDR1 is LNHDA, CDR2 SQIVND (reference sequence). This CDR3 has 15 residues. The V end lost 1 base, the J end lost 0 bases, and 7 bases lay between the germline ends. The CDR3 region is CASSIGSYSNQPQHF. The CDR3 DNA sequence: TGTGCCAGTAGTATAGGCAGTTATAGCAATCAGCCCCAGCATTTT.

The chain couples TRBV2 to TRBJ2-7, with 10 positions matching TRBD1. Germline V gives CDR1 SNHLY, CDR2 FYNNEI. With V trimmed by 9 bases and J by 6 bases, 5 bases remained unmatched. CDR3 size: 12 residues. Here the CDR3 reads CARGDRGSEQYF. The CDR3 region has the DNA TGTGCCAGGGGGGACAGGGGATCCGAGCAGTACTTC. Full variable domain (missing parts from reference TRBV2 and TRBJ2-7): EPEVTQTPSHQVTQMGQEVILRCVPISNHLYFYWYRQILGQKVEFLVSFYNNEISEKSEIFDDQFSVERPDGSNFTLKIRSTKLEDSAMYFCARGDRGSEQYFGPGTRLTVT.

The rearrangement links TRBV7-9 to TRBJ1-4; 8 bases map to TRBD1. The J segment lost 7 bases and the V segment lost 4 bases, leaving 5 bases of the junction unmatched. This CDR3 has 14 amino acids. The germline CDR1 and CDR2 sequences are SEHNR and FQNEAQ (reference sequence). The CDR3 coding sequence is TGTGCCAGCAGCTCCGGACAGGGTCGTGAAAAACTGTTTTTT. It yields the protein CASSSGQGREKLFF.

The chain couples TRBV5-1 to TRBJ2-1; D gene ambiguous. Germline-derived CDR1 and CDR2 are SGHRS and YFSETQ. The CDR3 has 13 residues. V lost 2 bases, J lost 5 bases, and 8 bases lay in between. The CDR3 reads CASSFYTHNEQFF. For the CDR3, the DNA is TGCGCCAGCAGCTTCTATACCCACAATGAGCAGTTCTTC.

The V call is TRBV6-5, the J call TRBJ2-2; 10 bases map to TRBD2. The CDR3 is made up of 14 amino acids. The J segment lost 8 bases and the V segment lost 2 bases, leaving 2 bases of the junction unmatched. CDR1 and CDR2 (germline): MNHEY, SVGAGI. The CDR3 sequence: CASSYPSGGGELFF. In DNA form, the CDR3 reads TGTGCCAGCAGTTACCCTAGCGGGGGAGGGGAGCTGTTTTTT.

This clone was counted a single time. The gene calls are TRBV27 and TRBJ1-1; 7 nucleotides match TRBD1. The V segment lost 3 bases and the J segment 4 bases; nucleotides outside the gene matches: 5. This CDR3 has 14 residues. CDR1 and CDR2 (germline): MNHEY, SMNVEV (reference sequence). The CDR3 region is CASSLTGPTTEAFF. CDR3 nucleotide sequence: TGTGCCAGCAGTTTGACAGGGCCTACCACTGAAGCTTTCTTT.

This clone was seen a single time. The V call is TRBV4-2, the J call TRBJ1-1; D perhaps matches TRBD1 (5 bases). The CDR3 length is 17 residues. The V and J ends lost 2 bases and 2 bases respectively, with 18 bases between them. Germline V gene sequence: CDR1 LGHNA, CDR2 YNFKEQ. CDR3 sequence: CASSQIWEGVLNTEAFF. The CDR3 DNA follows: TGTGCCAGCAGCCAAATTTGGGAAGGGGTCCTCAACACTGAAGCTTTCTTT.

The V and J genes are TRBV27 and TRBJ1-2; a weak D match, TRBD1 (5 bases). V lost 5 bases to trimming and J lost 5 bases, with 15 bases between them. The CDR3 extends over 14 amino acids. In germline, CDR1 is MNHEY, CDR2 SMNVEV (reference sequence). The CDR3 DNA reads TGTGCCAGCAGTCCGATCCAGGGAGGGTATGGCTACACCTTC. Translated, it gives CASSPIQGGYGYTF.

The rearrangement joins TRBV5-5 to TRBJ1-1, with unresolved D. Trimming took 1 base from V and 0 from J, leaving 7 bases between them. Per the germline V gene, CDR1 is SGHKS and CDR2 is YYEKEE (reference sequence). The CDR3 spans 14 residues. The CDR3 here is CASSLWEMNTEAFF. The CDR3 region has the DNA TGTGCCAGCAGCTTGTGGGAGATGAACACTGAAGCTTTCTTT.

This chain joins TRBV4-3 and TRBJ2-2; perhaps TRBD1 as D (5 bases). The CDR3 runs to 13 residues. In germline, CDR1 is LGHNA, CDR2 YSLEER. V was cut by 4 bases and J by 7 bases, with 10 bases left in between. In nucleotides, the CDR3 is TGCGCCAGCAGCCTAGGGGTGAACGGGGAGCTGTTTTTT. It encodes CASSLGVNGELFF.

This chain uses TRBV4-1 with TRBJ2-7; 7 nucleotides agree with TRBD2. The CDR3 sequence is 14 residues long. V was clipped by 4 bases and J by 4 bases; unmatched bases: 7. Germline V gives CDR1 MGHRA, CDR2 YSYEKL. CDR3 coding DNA: TGCGCCAGCAGCCGTATGGCGGGAGCGTACGAGCAGTACTTC. Translated: CASSRMAGAYEQYF.

This chain joins TRBV12-5 and TRBJ2-1, with 15 bases identical to TRBD2. With 3 bases clipped from V and 4 bases from J, the junction kept 4 bases outside the gene matches. The CDR3 totals 17 residues. Germline CDR1 is LGHNT and CDR2 is FRNRAP. The CDR3 is CASGLGTSGRKYNEQFF. The CDR3 nucleotides are TGTGCTAGTGGTTTAGGGACTAGCGGGAGGAAATACAATGAGCAGTTCTTC.

The V and J genes are TRBV18 and TRBJ1-1; D is perhaps TRBD1 (5 bases). Germline CDR1 is KGHSH and CDR2 is LQKENI. The CDR3 contains 15 residues. The germline V and J ends were trimmed by 2 bases and 4 bases, with 14 bases remaining between them. CDR3 sequence: CASSPNKGRSTEAFF. CDR3 in DNA: TGTGCCAGCTCACCAAATAAGGGGAGGAGCACTGAAGCTTTCTTT.

This clone is a singleton in its sample. The chain links TRBV19 to TRBJ2-7; 7 bases are a match to TRBD2. The V segment lost 2 bases and the J segment 4 bases; nucleotides outside the gene matches: 11. Germline values: CDR1 LNHDA, CDR2 SQIVND (reference sequence). The CDR3 covers 16 residues. The CDR3 coding sequence is TGTGCCAGTAGTATAAATCCGGGGGAGGGCCTATACGAGCAGTACTTC. It is translated as CASSINPGEGLYEQYF.

The chain recombines TRBV4-1 with TRBJ2-7, with D perhaps matching TRBD1 (5 bases). The V gene's germline CDR1 is MGHRA and CDR2 YSYEKL. The CDR3 runs 14 residues. Trimming removed 3 bases from V and 2 bases from J, with 11 bases in between. DNA for the CDR3: TGCGCCAGCAGCCACCGACAGACTGCCTACGAGCAGTACTTC. Protein product: CASSHRQTAYEQYF.

This clone was detected only a few times. The gene calls are TRBV4-2 and TRBJ2-2; D gene uncertain. This CDR3 has 14 amino acids. Between the trimmed V and J ends, which lost 5 bases and 4 bases, there was a span of 11 bases. Germline values: CDR1 LGHNA, CDR2 YNFKEQ. In DNA form, the CDR3 reads TGTGCCAGCAGCTCCGGAGTCTCCACCGGGGAGCTGTTTTTT. Residues: CASSSGVSTGELFF.

The genes are TRBV5-6 and TRBJ2-3, with 9 bases fitting TRBD2. Germline CDR1 SGHDT, CDR2 YYEEEE. J gave up 1 base and V 0 bases, and 6 bases lay outside the gene matches. The length of the CDR3 is 17 residues. CDR3: CASSLDLEREGTDTQYF. As DNA, the CDR3 is TGTGCCAGCAGCTTGGACCTCGAGCGGGAGGGCACAGATACGCAGTATTTT.

The CDR3 bases are TGTGCCAGCAGCTCTGACATGAACACTGAAGCTTTCTTT. This translates into CASSSDMNTEAFF. This chain uses TRBV5-6 with TRBJ1-1; D gene ambiguous. Germline values: CDR1 SGHDT, CDR2 YYEEEE. The V end lost 3 bases, the J end lost 0 bases, and 6 bases lay between the germline ends. The CDR3 runs 13 residues.

This chain connects TRBV29-1 to TRBJ2-1; the D gene is possibly TRBD2 (5 bases). CDR3 length: 15 amino acids. V lost 2 bases, J lost 0 bases, and 11 bases lay in between. CDR1 SQVTM and CDR2 ANQGSEA come from the germline V gene. This CDR3 is CSVEWVGSSYNEQFF. The CDR3 bases are TGCAGCGTTGAATGGGTAGGGAGCTCCTACAATGAGCAGTTCTTC.

This sequence joins TRBV9 and TRBJ2-5; 8 bases line up with TRBD2. V shed 4 bases, J shed 3 bases, and the junction held 8 bases outside the gene matches. CDR3 length: 15 amino acids. CDR1 is SGDLS and CDR2 is YYNGEE in the germline V gene. As DNA, the CDR3 is TGTGCCAGCAGCAATACGGGACTAGTGGAAGAGACCCAGTACTTC. It specifies CASSNTGLVEETQYF.

V and J are TRBV4-3 and TRBJ1-1, with D possibly TRBD1 on 5 matching bases. CDR1 and CDR2 (germline): LGHNA, YSLEER. Trimming took off 3 bases at V and 11 bases at J, with 19 bases between the two ends. The CDR3 totals 14 residues. CDR3 sequence: CASSHRMGLPPAFF. The CDR3 bases are TGCGCCAGCAGCCATCGTATGGGACTCCCTCCGGCTTTCTTT.

The gene calls are TRBV7-9 and TRBJ2-1; D possibly corresponds to TRBD1 (6 bases). The V and J ends lost 4 bases and 5 bases respectively, with 18 bases between them. The CDR3 has 16 residues. Germline CDR1 is SEHNR and CDR2 is FQNEAQ (reference sequence). The CDR3 region has the DNA TGTGCCAGCAGCTCCCTAATGGGGGCCGTCCACAATGAGCAGTTCTTC. This translates into CASSSLMGAVHNEQFF. The full variable domain, with the rest looked up from reference TRBV7-9 and TRBJ2-1, is DTGVSQNPRHKITKRGQNVTFRCDPISEHNRLYWYRQTLGQGPEFLTYFQNEAQLEKSRLLSDRFSAERPKGSFSTLEIQRTEQGDSAMYLCASSSLMGAVHNEQFFGPGTRLTVL.

The chain carries TRBV11-2 and TRBJ1-2; D gene uncertain. In germline, CDR1 is SGHAT, CDR2 FQNNGV. Trimming stripped 4 bases from V and 5 bases from J, with 5 bases between. The CDR3 sequence is 11 residues long. This CDR3 is CASSSLYGYTF. CDR3 DNA sequence: TGTGCCAGCAGCTCCCTATATGGCTACACCTTC.

This chain links TRBV7-9 with TRBJ2-5; D is undetermined. The CDR3 runs to 14 residues. V was pared by 1 base and J by 2 bases, with 8 bases between. CDR1 SEHNR and CDR2 FQNEAQ come from the germline V gene (reference sequence). The CDR3 region is CASSLVVSQETQYF. DNA for the CDR3: TGTGCCAGCAGCTTAGTGGTCAGTCAAGAGACCCAGTACTTC. The full variable domain, with the rest looked up from reference TRBV7-9 and TRBJ2-5, is DTGVSQNPRHKITKRGQNVTFRCDPISEHNRLYWYRQTLGQGPEFLTYFQNEAQLEKSRLLSDRFSAERPKGSFSTLEIQRTEQGDSAMYLCASSLVVSQETQYFGPGTRLLVL.

The V call is TRBV19, the J call TRBJ2-1, with D possibly TRBD2 on 7 matching bases. The CDR3 has 17 residues. The germline V and J ends were trimmed by 5 bases and 0 bases, with 17 bases remaining between them. Looked up from germline, CDR1 is LNHDA and CDR2 is SQIVND (reference sequence). CDR3 protein: CASSPRGAASSYNEQFF. The CDR3 DNA reads TGTGCCAGTAGTCCCCGGGGGGCAGCTAGCTCCTACAATGAGCAGTTCTTC.

The V call is TRBV4-1, the J call TRBJ2-3; D possibly corresponds to TRBD2 (6 bases). CDR3 length: 15 amino acids. Trimming took off 2 bases at V and 3 bases at J, with 12 bases between the two ends. CDR1 and CDR2 (germline): MGHRA, YSYEKL. Here the CDR3 reads CASSQTSSFTDTQYF. CDR3 nucleotides: TGCGCCAGCAGCCAAACTAGCAGTTTTACAGATACGCAGTATTTT.

The chain uses TRBV19 and TRBJ2-1, with TRBD2 matching over 8 bases. J was trimmed by 2 bases and V by 7 bases; bases with no gene match: 4. The CDR3 totals 14 residues. The germline CDR1 and CDR2 sequences are LNHDA and SQIVND (reference sequence). CDR3: CASNKREPYNEQFF. CDR3 coding DNA: TGTGCCAGTAATAAGCGGGAGCCCTACAATGAGCAGTTCTTC.

V usage is TRBV15 and J usage is TRBJ1-5; D may be TRBD1 (5 bases). Germline lookup yields CDR1 LNHNV and CDR2 YYDKDF (reference sequence). V shed 8 bases and J shed 4 bases, with 18 bases lying between them. CDR3 length equals 15 residues. CDR3 region: CATRAAWGGNQPQHF. As DNA, the CDR3 is TGTGCCACCCGCGCAGCCTGGGGGGGAAATCAGCCCCAGCATTTT. Using reference TRBV15 and TRBJ1-5 for the parts outside the CDR3, the full variable domain is DAMVIQNPRYQVTQFGKPVTLSCSQTLNHNVMYWYQQKSSQAPKLLFHYYDKDFNNEADTPDNFQSRRPNTSFCFLDIRSPGLGDTAMYLCATRAAWGGNQPQHFGDGTRLSIL.

This sequence joins TRBV13 and TRBJ2-3, with TRBD2 matching 10 bases. CDR1 PRHDT and CDR2 FYEKMQ come from the germline V gene (reference sequence). V dropped 10 bases and J dropped 2; count of bases not matched to a gene: 6. The CDR3 sequence is 14 residues long. This CDR3 reads CATIAGGFTDTQYF. The CDR3 region has the DNA TGTGCCACCATAGCGGGAGGATTCACAGATACGCAGTATTTT.

The chain uses TRBV9 and TRBJ2-5, with a weak D call TRBD2 (6 bases). The CDR3 has 13 amino acids. CDR1 and CDR2 (germline): SGDLS, YYNGEE. Trimming shortened V by 6 bases and J by 5 bases, and 14 bases separated the two germline ends. The CDR3 nucleotides are TGTGCCAGCAAAGGAGGGCTTGACGAGACCCAGTACTTC. The encoded protein is CASKGGLDETQYF.

The chain is built from TRBV19 and TRBJ1-1, with a possible D match to TRBD1 (6 bases). Germline CDR1 LNHDA, CDR2 SQIVND (reference sequence). The CDR3 contains 14 residues. Trimming left V 5 bases short and J 1 base short, with 11 bases between. CDR3 in DNA: TGTGCCAGTAGTCAAGGGACATCGAACACTGAAGCTTTCTTT. This gives the protein CASSQGTSNTEAFF.